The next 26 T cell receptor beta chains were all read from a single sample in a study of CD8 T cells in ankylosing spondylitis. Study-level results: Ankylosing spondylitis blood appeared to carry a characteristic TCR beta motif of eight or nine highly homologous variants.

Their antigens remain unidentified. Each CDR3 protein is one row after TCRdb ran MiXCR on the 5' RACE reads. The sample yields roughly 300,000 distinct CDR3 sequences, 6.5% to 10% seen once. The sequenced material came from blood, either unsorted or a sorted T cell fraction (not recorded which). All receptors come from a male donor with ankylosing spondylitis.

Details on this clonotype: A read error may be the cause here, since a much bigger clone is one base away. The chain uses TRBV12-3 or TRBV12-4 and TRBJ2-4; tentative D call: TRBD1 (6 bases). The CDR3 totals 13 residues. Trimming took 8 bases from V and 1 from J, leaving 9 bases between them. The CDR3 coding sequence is TGTGCCAGCGGACAGATGGCCAAAAACATTCAGTACTTC. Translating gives CASGQMAKNIQYF.

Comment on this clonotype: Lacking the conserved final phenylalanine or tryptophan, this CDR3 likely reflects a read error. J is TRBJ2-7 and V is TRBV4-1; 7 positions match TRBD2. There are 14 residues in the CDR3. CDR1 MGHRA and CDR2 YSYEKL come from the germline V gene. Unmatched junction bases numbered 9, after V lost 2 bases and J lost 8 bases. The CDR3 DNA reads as TGCGCCAGCAGCCAACCGGGACTACTCGTGCAGCAGTACCTC. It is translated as CASSQPGLLVQQYL.

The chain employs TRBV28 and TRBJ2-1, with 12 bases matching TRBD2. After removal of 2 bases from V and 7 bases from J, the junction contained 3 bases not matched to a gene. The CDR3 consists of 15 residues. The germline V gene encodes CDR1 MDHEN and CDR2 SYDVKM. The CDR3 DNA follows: TGTGCCAGCAGTTTAACTAGCGGGAGGACTAATGAGCAGTTCTTC. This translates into CASSLTSGRTNEQFF.

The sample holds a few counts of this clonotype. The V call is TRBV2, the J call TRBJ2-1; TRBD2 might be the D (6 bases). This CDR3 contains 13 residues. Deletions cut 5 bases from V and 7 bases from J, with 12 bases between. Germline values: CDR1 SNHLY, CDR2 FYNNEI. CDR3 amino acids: CASSPGERNEQFF. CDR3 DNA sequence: TGTGCCAGCAGTCCGGGAGAACGGAATGAGCAGTTCTTC.

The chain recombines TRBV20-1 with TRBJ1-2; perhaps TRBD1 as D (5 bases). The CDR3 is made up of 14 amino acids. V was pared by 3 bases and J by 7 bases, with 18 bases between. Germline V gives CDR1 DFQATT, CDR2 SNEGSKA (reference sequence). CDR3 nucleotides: TGCAGTGCTAGCGCCCAGTTAGGGGCAGGTGGCTACACCTTC. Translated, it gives CSASAQLGAGGYTF.

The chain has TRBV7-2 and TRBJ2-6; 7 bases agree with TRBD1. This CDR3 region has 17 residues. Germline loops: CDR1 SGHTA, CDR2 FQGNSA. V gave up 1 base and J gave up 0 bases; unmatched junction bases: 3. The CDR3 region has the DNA TGTGCCAGCAGCTTAGTGGGACAGTTCTCTGGGGCCAACGTCCTGACTTTC. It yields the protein CASSLVGQFSGANVLTF.

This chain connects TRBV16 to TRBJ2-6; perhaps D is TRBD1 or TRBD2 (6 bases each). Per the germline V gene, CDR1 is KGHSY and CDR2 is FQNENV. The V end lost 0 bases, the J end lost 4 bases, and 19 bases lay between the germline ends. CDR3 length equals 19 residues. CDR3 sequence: CASSQSLGGQHSGANVLTF. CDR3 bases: TGTGCCAGCAGCCAATCGTTAGGGGGGCAACACTCAGGGGCCAACGTCCTGACTTTC. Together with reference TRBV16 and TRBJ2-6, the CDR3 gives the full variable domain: GEEVAQTPKHLVRGEGQKAKLYCAPIKGHSYVFWYQQVLKNEFKFLISFQNENVFDETGMPKERFSAKCLPNSPCSLEIQATKLEDSAVYFCASSQSLGGQHSGANVLTFGAGSRLTVL.

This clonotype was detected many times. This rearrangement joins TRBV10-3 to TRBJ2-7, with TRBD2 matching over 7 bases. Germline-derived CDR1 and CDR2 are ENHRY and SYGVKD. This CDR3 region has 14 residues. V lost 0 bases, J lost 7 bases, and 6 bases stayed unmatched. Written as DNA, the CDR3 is TGTGCCATCAGTGAGTCAAGGACTAGGAGTGAGCAGTACTTC. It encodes CAISESRTRSEQYF.

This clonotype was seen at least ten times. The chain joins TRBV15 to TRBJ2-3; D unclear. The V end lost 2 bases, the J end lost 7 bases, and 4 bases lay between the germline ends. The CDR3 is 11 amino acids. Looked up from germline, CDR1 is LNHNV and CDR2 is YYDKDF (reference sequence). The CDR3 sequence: CATSRTNTQYF. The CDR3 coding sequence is TGTGCCACCAGCAGAACAAATACGCAGTATTTT.

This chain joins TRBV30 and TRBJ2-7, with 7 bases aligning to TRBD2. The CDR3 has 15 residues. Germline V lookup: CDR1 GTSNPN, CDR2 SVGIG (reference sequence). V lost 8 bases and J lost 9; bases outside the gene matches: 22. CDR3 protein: CAPRSGQRVSKRQYF. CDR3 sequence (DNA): TGTGCCCCCCGTAGCGGGCAGCGGGTTTCGAAGCGGCAGTACTTC.

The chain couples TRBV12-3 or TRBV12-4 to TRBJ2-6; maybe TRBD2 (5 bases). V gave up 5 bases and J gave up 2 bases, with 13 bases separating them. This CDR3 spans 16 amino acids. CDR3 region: CASSPGLGTGANVLTF. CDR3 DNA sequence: TGTGCCAGCAGTCCGGGCCTCGGGACTGGGGCCAACGTCCTGACTTTC.

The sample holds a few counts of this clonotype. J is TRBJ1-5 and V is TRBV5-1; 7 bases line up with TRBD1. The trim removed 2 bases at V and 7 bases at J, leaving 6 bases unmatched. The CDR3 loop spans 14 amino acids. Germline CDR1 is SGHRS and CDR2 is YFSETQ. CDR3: CASSFTGVGQPQHF. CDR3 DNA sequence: TGCGCCAGCAGCTTTACAGGGGTGGGACAGCCCCAGCATTTT.

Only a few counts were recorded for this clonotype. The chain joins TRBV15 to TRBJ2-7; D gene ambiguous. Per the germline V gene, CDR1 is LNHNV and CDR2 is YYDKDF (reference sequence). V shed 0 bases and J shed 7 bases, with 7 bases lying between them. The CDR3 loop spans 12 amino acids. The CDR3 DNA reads TGTGCCACCAGCAGAGATTGGGGTGAGCAGTACTTC. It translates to CATSRDWGEQYF.

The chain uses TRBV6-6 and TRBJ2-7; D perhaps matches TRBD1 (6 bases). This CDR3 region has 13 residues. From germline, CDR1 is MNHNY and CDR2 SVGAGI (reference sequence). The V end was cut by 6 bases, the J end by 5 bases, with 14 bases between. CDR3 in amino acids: CASRWTVGDEQYF. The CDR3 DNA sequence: TGTGCCAGCAGGTGGACAGTCGGAGACGAGCAGTACTTC.

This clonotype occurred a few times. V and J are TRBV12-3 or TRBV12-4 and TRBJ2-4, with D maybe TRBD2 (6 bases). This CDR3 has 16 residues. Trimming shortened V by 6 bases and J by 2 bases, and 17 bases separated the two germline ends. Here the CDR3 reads CASSHGTWVTKNIQYF. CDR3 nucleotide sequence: TGTGCCAGCAGCCATGGGACTTGGGTGACCAAAAACATTCAGTACTTC.

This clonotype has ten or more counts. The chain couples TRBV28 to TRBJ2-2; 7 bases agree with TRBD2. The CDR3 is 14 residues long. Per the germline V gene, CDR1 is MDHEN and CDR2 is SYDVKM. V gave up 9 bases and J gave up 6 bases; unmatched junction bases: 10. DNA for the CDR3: TGTGCCAGTTGTAGACTAGCACGTGCCGGGGAGCTGTTTTTT. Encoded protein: CASCRLARAGELFF.

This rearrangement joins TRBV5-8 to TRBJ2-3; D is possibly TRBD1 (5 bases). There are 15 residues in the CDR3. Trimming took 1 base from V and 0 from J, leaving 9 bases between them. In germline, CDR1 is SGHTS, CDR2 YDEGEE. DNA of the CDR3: TGTGCCAGCAGCTTGCAGGGCCTTAGCACAGATACGCAGTATTTT. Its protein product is CASSLQGLSTDTQYF.

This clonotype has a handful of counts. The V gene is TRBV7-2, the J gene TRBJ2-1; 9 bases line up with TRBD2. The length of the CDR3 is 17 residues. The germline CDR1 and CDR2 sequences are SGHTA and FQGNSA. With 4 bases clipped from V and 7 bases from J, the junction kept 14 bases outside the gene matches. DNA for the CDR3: TGTGCCAGCAGCTCATCTAGCGGGGTAGGGACGAGTAATGAGCAGTTCTTC. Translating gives CASSSSSGVGTSNEQFF.

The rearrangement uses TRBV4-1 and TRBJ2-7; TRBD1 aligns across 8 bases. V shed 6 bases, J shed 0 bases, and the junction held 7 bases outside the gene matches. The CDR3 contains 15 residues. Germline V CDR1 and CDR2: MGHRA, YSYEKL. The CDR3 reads CASSRRGTGSYEQYF. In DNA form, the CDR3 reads TGCGCCAGCAGTCGACGGGGGACAGGCTCCTACGAGCAGTACTTC.

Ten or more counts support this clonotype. The CDR3 sequence: CASSLDYLAGFYNEQFF. CDR3 sequence (DNA): TGTGCCAGCAGCTTAGATTACCTAGCGGGATTTTACAATGAGCAGTTCTTC. J is TRBJ2-1 and V is TRBV11-2, with TRBD2 matching over 9 bases. With V trimmed by 0 bases and J by 4 bases, 7 bases remained unmatched. The length of the CDR3 is 17 residues. Germline V gene lookup returns CDR1 SGHAT and CDR2 FQNNGV.

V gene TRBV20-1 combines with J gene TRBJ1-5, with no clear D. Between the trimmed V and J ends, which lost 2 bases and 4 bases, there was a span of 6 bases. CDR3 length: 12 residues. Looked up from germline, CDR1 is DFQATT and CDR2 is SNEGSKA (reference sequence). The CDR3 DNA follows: TGCAGTGCTAGACTGGGGAATCAGCCCCAGCATTTT. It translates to CSARLGNQPQHF.

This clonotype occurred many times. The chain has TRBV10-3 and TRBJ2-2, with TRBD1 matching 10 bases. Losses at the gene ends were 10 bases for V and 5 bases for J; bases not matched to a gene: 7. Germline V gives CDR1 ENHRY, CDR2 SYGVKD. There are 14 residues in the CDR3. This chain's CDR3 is CASARDRGTGELFF. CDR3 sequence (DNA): TGTGCCAGCGCCCGGGACAGGGGTACCGGGGAGCTGTTTTTT.

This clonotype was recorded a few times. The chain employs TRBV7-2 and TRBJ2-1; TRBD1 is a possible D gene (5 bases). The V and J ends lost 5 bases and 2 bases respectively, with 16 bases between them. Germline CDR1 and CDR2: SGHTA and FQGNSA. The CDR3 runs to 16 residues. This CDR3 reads CASSRELGAPYNEQFF. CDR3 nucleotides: TGTGCCAGCAGCCGAGAGTTAGGGGCCCCCTACAATGAGCAGTTCTTC. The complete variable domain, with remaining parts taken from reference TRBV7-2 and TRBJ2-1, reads GAGVSQSPSNKVTEKGKDVELRCDPISGHTALYWYRQSLGQGLEFLIYFQGNSAPDKSGLPSDRFSAERTGGSVSTLTIQRTQQEDSAVYLCASSRELGAPYNEQFFGPGTRLTVL.

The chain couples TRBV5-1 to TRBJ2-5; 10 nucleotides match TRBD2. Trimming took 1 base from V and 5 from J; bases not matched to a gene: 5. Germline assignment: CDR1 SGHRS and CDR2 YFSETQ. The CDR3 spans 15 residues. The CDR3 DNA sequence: TGCGCCAGCAGCTTGCTAGCGGGAGATACTGAGACCCAGTACTTC. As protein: CASSLLAGDTETQYF.

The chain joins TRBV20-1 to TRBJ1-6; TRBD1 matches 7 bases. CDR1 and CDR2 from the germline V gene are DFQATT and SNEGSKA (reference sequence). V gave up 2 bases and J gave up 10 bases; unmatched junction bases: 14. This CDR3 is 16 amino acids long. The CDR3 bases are TGCAGTGCTAGAACCCTCCTGACAGGGCCTAGGTCACCCCTCCACTTT. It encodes CSARTLLTGPRSPLHF.

The CDR3 bases are TGTGCCAGCAGCTGGGGTCACGCGGGGCAGCCCCAGCATTTT. Translating it yields CASSWGHAGQPQHF. This sequence joins TRBV7-8 and TRBJ1-5; D ambiguous. The CDR3 covers 14 residues. Trimming cost V 4 bases and J 7 bases, with 14 bases left between them. Germline values: CDR1 SGHVS, CDR2 FQNEAQ.